What follows describes a single T cell receptor (beta chain). The sample originates from a study of T cells in Graves' hyperthyroidism and ophthalmopathy. Whole-study context: Peripheral blood was taken when the disease was first diagnosed, before any treatment began.

The V segment lost 4 bases and the J segment 4 bases; nucleotides outside the gene matches: 5. This CDR3 spans 15 amino acids. Germline values: CDR1 MDHEN, CDR2 SYDVKM. RNA transcripts yielded amplified TCR beta CDR3 regions. The HTBI primer set served for first-round RT-PCR of the TCR CDR3. One entry per CDR3 protein, called by TCRdb with MiXCR from the multiplex PCR reads. The repertoire holds hundreds of thousands of distinct CDR3 sequences, over 12% seen once, with about 21% in the top ten. This clonotype originated in a woman in her sixties or seventies with Graves' ophthalmopathy. The sample taken for sequencing was blood. This chain uses TRBV28 with TRBJ2-3, with 10 bases identical to TRBD1. DNA of the CDR3: TGTGCCAGCAGTTCTGCCGGGACAGGGGCAGATACGCAGTATTTT. Its protein is CASSSAGTGADTQYF.